This T cell receptor (beta chain) originates from a study of OX40 agonist ivuxolimab in advanced cancers. Study overall: Earlier anti-PD-1, anti-PD-L1 or anti-CTLA-4 therapy was permitted; about 39% had received some.

The CDR3 length is 19 residues. V was pared by 4 bases and J by 2 bases, with 17 bases of the junction left unmatched. Germline CDR1 reads SGHRS; CDR2 reads YFSETQ. TCRdb's copy holds only in-frame clones and misses some; the assay was immunoSEQ multiplex PCR. Of over 75,000 clones listed, roughly nine tenths are singletons. The input for sequencing was CD4+ or CD8+ T cells sorted from blood, taken in a trial of the OX40 agonist ivuxolimab. The clonotype originates from an adult with an advanced solid tumor such as melanoma, head and neck, liver or kidney cancer. The chain joins TRBV5-1 to TRBJ1-1, with 10 bases aligning to TRBD1. The CDR3 here is CASSRTKSGTGVTNTEAFF. DNA for the CDR3: TGCGCCAGCAGCCGGACTAAGTCCGGGACAGGGGTAACCAACACTGAAGCTTTCTTT.